Listed here are 20 T cell receptor beta chains from one sample, sequenced in a study of beta chain features in type 1 diabetes. Of the isolated RNA, all was reverse transcribed, and so the sequenced material was expressed TCRB transcripts. Produced via immunoSEQ multiplex PCR; TCRdb's table is partial and in-frame only. Of about 900,000 clones listed, 15% to 20% are singletons. Sequences were obtained from naive CD4+ T cells from blood. The receptors come from a woman younger than 35 in good health.

The V and J genes are TRBV23-1 and TRBJ2-2; D ambiguous. TRBV23-1 is given ORF status, its function remaining uncertain. This CDR3 spans 14 amino acids. The V gene lost 5 bases and the J gene lost 4 bases, with 11 bases spanning the gap. This CDR3 is CASSSAPSTGELFF. The CDR3 nucleotides are TGCGCCAGCAGTTCGGCGCCGAGCACCGGGGAGCTGTTTTTT.

V is TRBV6-5 and J is TRBJ2-3; no definite D call. V lost 2 bases and J lost 5, with 8 bases in between. The CDR3 has 13 residues. Germline values: CDR1 MNHEY, CDR2 SVGAGI. DNA of the CDR3: TGTGCCAGCAGTTACCGGGCGGAAGATACGCAGTATTTT. Its protein is CASSYRAEDTQYF.

This clone was detected a few times. This rearrangement joins TRBV6-5 to TRBJ1-2, with D maybe TRBD1 (6 bases). Between the trimmed V and J ends, which lost 6 bases and 4 bases, there was a span of 12 bases. The V gene's germline CDR1 is MNHEY and CDR2 SVGAGI. This CDR3 has 13 residues. As DNA, the CDR3 is TGTGCCAGCAGAAAAGACAGGACCTATGGCTACACCTTC. Translating it yields CASRKDRTYGYTF.

A remark on this clone: The sample contains more than one DNA sequence encoding this CDR3. The chain uses TRBV27 and TRBJ2-6; 8 positions agree with TRBD1. The ends lost 6 bases at V and 2 bases at J; junction bases unmatched: 9. Germline CDR1 is MNHEY and CDR2 is SMNVEV (reference sequence). CDR3 length equals 17 residues. The CDR3 loop is CASSGQGSVAGANVLTF. Here the CDR3 DNA reads TGTGCCAGCAGCGGACAGGGTAGTGTGGCTGGGGCCAACGTCCTGACTTTC.

The rearrangement uses TRBV7-3 and TRBJ1-5; TRBD1 matches at 10 bases. Germline V gene lookup returns CDR1 SGHTA and CDR2 FQGTGA. V gave up 5 bases and J gave up 0 bases; unmatched junction bases: 13. This CDR3 region has 19 residues. The CDR3 region has the DNA TGTGCCAGCAGCCAGTCAAAGGAAGACAGGGGGCGTAGCAATCAGCCCCAGCATTTT. It yields the protein CASSQSKEDRGRSNQPQHF.

The chain is built from TRBV10-3 and TRBJ1-5; D is ambiguous. The CDR3 sequence is 12 residues long. Per the germline V gene, CDR1 is ENHRY and CDR2 is SYGVKD. Trimming removed 6 bases from V and 6 bases from J, with 9 bases in between. The CDR3 region has the DNA TGTGCCATCAGCGACTACGGTCAGCCCCAGCATTTT. It translates to CAISDYGQPQHF.

V is TRBV28 and J is TRBJ2-5, with 8 bases lining up with TRBD2. Per germline, CDR1 MDHEN and CDR2 SYDVKM. Trimming cost V 2 bases and J 5 bases; bases outside gene matches: 4. This CDR3 has 14 amino acids. CDR3 bases: TGTGCCAGCAGTTTAACGGGAGGGGTGGAGACCCAGTACTTC. It is translated as CASSLTGGVETQYF.

The rearrangement joins TRBV28 to TRBJ2-1; the D gene is possibly TRBD1 (7 bases). Germline CDR1 and CDR2: MDHEN and SYDVKM. Trimming cost V 1 base and J 6 bases, with 10 bases left between them. CDR3 length: 14 residues. CDR3 in amino acids: CASSLYRGGNEQFF. CDR3 nucleotide sequence: TGTGCCAGCAGTTTATACAGGGGAGGCAATGAGCAGTTCTTC.

V is TRBV2 and J is TRBJ2-7, with 8 bases fitting TRBD2. The germline V gene encodes CDR1 SNHLY and CDR2 FYNNEI. This CDR3 spans 12 amino acids. Trimming took 9 bases from V and 3 from J; bases not matched to a gene: 4. The CDR3 sequence: CASSGVGYEQYF. In DNA form, the CDR3 reads TGTGCCAGTAGCGGGGTGGGCTACGAGCAGTACTTC.

Concerning this clone itself: Relative to the germline gene, one junction end is altered; a read error may explain this. CDR3 bases: TGCGCCAGCAGCCACCGGCAGGGCCACGAGCAGTACTTC. Its translation is CASSHRQGHEQYF. The genes are TRBV5-4 and TRBJ2-7; a weak D match, TRBD1 (5 bases). This CDR3 region has 13 residues. Per the germline V gene, CDR1 is SGHNT and CDR2 is YYREEE (reference sequence). The whole variable domain, remainder taken from reference TRBV5-4 and TRBJ2-7, is ETGVTQSPTHLIKTRGQQVTLRCSSQSGHNTVSWYQQALGQGPQFIFQYYREEENGRGNFPPRFSGLQFPNYSSELNVNALELDDSALYLCASSHRQGHEQYFGPGTRLTVT.

In DNA form, the CDR3 reads TGTGCCACCAGCAGAGGGGGAGCGGGGGCAGATACGCAGTATTTT. Residues: CATSRGGAGADTQYF. This rearrangement joins TRBV15 to TRBJ2-3, with TRBD2 matching over 8 bases. The CDR3 contains 15 residues. Looked up from germline, CDR1 is LNHNV and CDR2 is YYDKDF (reference sequence). With 1 base clipped from V and 4 bases from J, the junction kept 4 bases outside the gene matches.

This clone was counted a few times. V gene TRBV7-9 combines with J gene TRBJ2-7, with TRBD2 identical over 11 bases. With 4 bases clipped from V and 4 bases from J, the junction kept 3 bases outside the gene matches. Germline lookup yields CDR1 SEHNR and CDR2 FQNEAQ (reference sequence). This CDR3 spans 14 amino acids. CDR3 loop: CASSSGLAAYEQYF. CDR3 nucleotides: TGTGCCAGCAGCTCGGGACTAGCGGCGTACGAGCAGTACTTC.

A few counts support this clone. This chain uses TRBV7-9 with TRBJ2-1, with TRBD1 identical over 9 bases. The trim removed 2 bases at V and 7 bases at J, leaving 3 bases unmatched. The length of the CDR3 is 14 residues. The V gene's germline CDR1 is SEHNR and CDR2 FQNEAQ (reference sequence). DNA of the CDR3: TGTGCCAGCAGCTTAAAGGGACAGGGAAATGAGCAGTTCTTC. It yields the protein CASSLKGQGNEQFF.

This clone has more than one count but fewer than ten. The chain employs TRBV27 and TRBJ2-3; D gene uncertain. CDR3 length: 14 residues. Germline assignment: CDR1 MNHEY and CDR2 SMNVEV (reference sequence). The ends were cut back, 5 bases at V and 4 bases at J, with 13 bases in the middle. CDR3 coding DNA: TGTGCCAGCAGTCCTGAACTGGGCGCAGATACGCAGTATTTT. Its translation: CASSPELGADTQYF.

This clone was counted a few times. The V and J genes are TRBV25-1 and TRBJ2-2, with 13 positions matching TRBD2. CDR1 MGHDK and CDR2 SYGVNS come from the germline V gene. The CDR3 has 17 amino acids. J was trimmed by 5 bases and V by 3 bases; bases with no gene match: 6. This CDR3 is CASSDSGTSGVTGELFF. Written as DNA, the CDR3 is TGTGCCAGCAGTGATTCCGGGACTAGCGGGGTAACCGGGGAGCTGTTTTTT.

The V call is TRBV15, the J call TRBJ1-2, with 7 bases aligning to TRBD1. This CDR3 region has 13 residues. Germline V gives CDR1 LNHNV, CDR2 YYDKDF (reference sequence). Trimming removed 1 base from V and 7 bases from J; junction bases left unmatched: 3. Written as DNA, the CDR3 is TGTGCCACCAGCAGAGGAGGGGGCGGTGGCTACACCTTC. Protein sequence: CATSRGGGGGYTF.

This clone has more than one count but fewer than ten. The rearrangement uses TRBV9 and TRBJ1-2; 7 bases match TRBD1. CDR1 is SGDLS and CDR2 is YYNGEE in the germline V gene. The CDR3 is made up of 14 amino acids. V was clipped by 4 bases and J by 1 base; unmatched bases: 4. The CDR3 bases are TGTGCCAGCAGCAAGGACAGGATTAACTATGGCTACACCTTC. This translates into CASSKDRINYGYTF.

DNA for the CDR3: TGTGCCAGCAGCTGGGGTACTGGGACCTACAATGAGCAGTTCTTC. Protein product: CASSWGTGTYNEQFF. J is TRBJ2-1 and V is TRBV11-3; D unresolved. This CDR3 is built from 15 residues. Trimming removed 4 bases at V and 2 bases at J, with 12 bases between. The germline CDR1 and CDR2 sequences are SGHNT and YENEEA.

This clone has more than one count but fewer than ten. The chain couples TRBV9 to TRBJ2-5, with TRBD1 matching over 8 bases. The V gene end was trimmed by 1 base and the J gene end by 1 base; junction bases not matched to a gene: 6. Germline-derived CDR1 and CDR2 are SGDLS and YYNGEE. There are 16 residues in the CDR3. The chain's CDR3 is CASSVRSGTGQETQYF. DNA of the CDR3: TGTGCCAGCAGCGTAAGATCCGGGACAGGCCAAGAGACCCAGTACTTC.

A remark on this clone: Other nucleotide sequences in the sample specify the same CDR3. The chain carries TRBV19 and TRBJ1-1; the D gene is possibly TRBD1 (6 bases). The CDR3 has 14 residues. V was shortened by 1 base and J by 1 base, with 7 bases between the two germline ends. Germline V gene lookup returns CDR1 LNHDA and CDR2 SQIVND (reference sequence). The CDR3 spells CASSIGTANTEAFF. The CDR3 nucleotides read TGTGCCAGTAGTATAGGGACAGCGAACACTGAAGCTTTCTTT. Complete variable domain (other parts from reference TRBV19 and TRBJ1-1): DGGITQSPKYLFRKEGQNVTLSCEQNLNHDAMYWYRQDPGQGLRLIYYSQIVNDFQKGDIAEGYSVSREKKESFPLTVTSAQKNPTAFYLCASSIGTANTEAFFGQGTRLTVV.